The clone carrying this T cell receptor (beta chain) has ten or more counts. What it binds is not known. The data were taken from a study of T cell repertoires in cytomegalovirus infection. Looking at the study overall: Well-studied HLA-B-restricted CMV epitopes were used in the study alongside recently identified HLA-C-restricted ones. Public TCR beta signature analysis indicated the presence of both CMV infection and matching HLA type.

Study outcomes and limitations: Identification of carriers of CMV plus the relevant HLA was achieved through cumulative public TCR beta family frequency. In two of eight donors, the top clonotype was HLA-C-restricted CMV-specific.

TCRdb independently ran MiXCR on the reads; one entry per CDR3 protein. The sample holds about 770,000 distinct CDR3 sequences, under 35% seen once. Germline V gene sequence: CDR1 SGHVS, CDR2 FNYEAQ. The V and J ends lost 5 bases and 6 bases, in that order; junction bases with no gene match: 10. The CDR3 is made up of 14 amino acids. Sequencing was performed on cultured CD8+ T cells from PBMCs, taken from culture after CMV antigen stimulation. The TCR sequence derives from a human donor in good health (CMV status not recorded). Some clones in this sample may be carry-over from other donors' samples. The rearrangement links TRBV7-6 to TRBJ2-7; 7 bases are shared with TRBD2. As DNA, the CDR3 is TGTGCCAGCAGCCCTGGGGAGGGGCCAAGCGAGCAGTACTTC. Amino acids: CASSPGEGPSEQYF. The complete variable domain, with remaining parts taken from reference TRBV7-6 and TRBJ2-7, reads GAGVSQSPRYKVTKRGQDVALRCDPISGHVSLYWYRQALGQGPEFLTYFNYEAQQDKSGLPNDRFSAERPEGSISTLTIQRTEQRDSAMYRCASSPGEGPSEQYFGPGTRLTVT.